This TCR beta chain was sequenced in a study of beta chain features in type 1 diabetes listed by TCRdb under 2018. With respect to the entire study: Mean age, gender distribution, total cell number and subset yield were not different between patients and healthy donors. A total of under 120,000,000 sorted cells were examined across all samples, and RNA yield correlated strongly with the number of cells per subset. Regulatory and stem cell-like memory subsets were isolated from only 8 patients and about eight healthy donors, whereas naive and central memory subsets came from all 30 or so donors. In the study, TCRB repertoires of sorted circulating CD4+ T cell subsets from recently diagnosed type 1 diabetes patients were compared with those of matched healthy donors.

The germline V gene (reference sequence) gives CDR1 as MNHEY and CDR2 as SMNVEV. V ends up 4 bases short and J 4 bases short, with an unmatched junction base count of 3. The CDR3, from cysteine to phenylalanine, totals 14 residues. Only the CDR3 portion is preserved as DNA: 42 bases, with reading frame beginning at the first base. Study-wide findings and limitations: Type 1 diabetes patients showed a moderate but significant shortening of TCRB CDR3 length in all four CD4+ subsets. Because cDNA was sequenced instead of genomic DNA, activated cells with high expression could be over-represented, although the groups did not differ in activation or CD3 levels. Shorter templates might have been favored by PCR, but patient and control samples were amplified and corrected together, so both groups would have been affected equally by any skew. HLA sub-analyses involved small numbers of individuals, so any influence of HLA type on TCRB rearrangement remained unresolved. Patients with type 1 diabetes made fewer insertions and deleted more nucleotides at VDJ recombination sites, implying thymic rearrangement abnormalities. The naive, central memory and regulatory TCRB repertoires appeared to resemble one another more closely among patients than among healthy donors.

A word on this clone: This clone's antigen is unknown. No per-base quality is available; no much larger clone lies one base away.

The entire isolated RNA was reverse transcribed using the High Capacity cDNA Reverse Transcription Kit, and thus expressed TCRB transcripts were sequenced. Deep immunoSEQ sequencing was performed on naive, central memory and regulatory T cell samples, with an average of around 3.5 million total reads per sample. After sorted cells were lysed in RLT buffer, RNA was extracted with DNase-treated RNeasy Micro or Mini kits, with the choice depending on cell number. Each cell subset was processed on its own to prevent cross-contamination, while patient and healthy donor samples were processed together. Using the immunoSEQ multiplex PCR, TCRB sequences were amplified from cDNA into 87-bp fragments spanning the CDR3 region. The amplicons were sequenced using the Illumina HiSeq platform. In the source study's methods: PCR bias was corrected computationally using synthetic template baselines, and reads within Hamming distance 2 were collapsed, with unmergeable singletons discarded. Reads were aligned against IMGT to assign V, D and J genes, CDR3 length and insertions or deletions at six rearrangement sites. Within each subset, clonotype counts were normalized to the number of sorted cells before true diversity and Gini coefficients were calculated with the tcR R package. The overlap coefficient, calculated on TCRB nucleotide sequences, was used to measure repertoire sharing. In TCRdb, the immuneACCESS table is reduced to in-frame sequences with V and J assigned. These tables do not hold every clone; where another copy was compared, an unresolved V gene accounts for under half, and the others remain unexplained. D and trimming were read from the DNA, whereas the V and J calls and clone size are those reported in that table. Recorded for this sample are around 200,000 clones; about 13% of them occurred a single time. The ten biggest clones cover approximately 0.64% of the sample.

From each donor, a single peripheral blood sample of 95 to 150 mL on average was drawn into heparinised tubes. Naive, central memory, regulatory and stem cell-like memory CD4+ T cells were sorted on a BD FACSAria II using a panel including CD45RO, CCR7, CD25, CD127, CD95 and CD27. Purity was above 95% for every sorted population. PBMCs were isolated right away by Lymphoprep density gradient centrifugation and were stained directly, without culture. Samples were stained and sorted in pairs, with one healthy donor and one patient per experiment, so that batch effects were minimized. The clonotype was recovered from a woman aged 18-29 years in good health. The V and J segments used are TRBV27 and TRBJ1-2, with 10 bases in between that match TRBD1. The sequenced sample consisted of central memory CD4+ T cells from blood. CDR3 sequence: CASSSDRGVYGYTF. DNA sequence: TGTGCCAGCAGTTCGGACAGGGGGGTCTATGGCTACACCTTC.